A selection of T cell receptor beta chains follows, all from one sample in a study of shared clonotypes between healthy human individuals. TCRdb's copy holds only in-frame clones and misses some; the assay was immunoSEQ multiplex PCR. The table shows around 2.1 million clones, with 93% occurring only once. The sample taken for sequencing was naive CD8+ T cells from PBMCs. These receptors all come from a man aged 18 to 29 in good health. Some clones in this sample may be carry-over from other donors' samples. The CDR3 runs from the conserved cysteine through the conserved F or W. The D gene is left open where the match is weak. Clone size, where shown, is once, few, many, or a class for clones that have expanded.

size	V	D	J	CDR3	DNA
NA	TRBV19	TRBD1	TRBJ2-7	CASSSGTGTYEQYF	TGTGCCAGTAGTTCCGGGACAGGTACCTACGAGCAGTACTTC
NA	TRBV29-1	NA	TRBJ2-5	CSIPPIEGVGETQYF	TGCAGCATCCCTCCGATCGAAGGAGTGGGGGAGACCCAGTACTTC
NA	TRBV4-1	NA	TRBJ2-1	CASSQESGGYNEQFF	TGCGCCAGCAGCCAAGAATCCGGGGGCTACAATGAGCAGTTCTTC
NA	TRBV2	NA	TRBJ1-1	CASSAGPNTEAFF	TGTGCCAGCAGTGCAGGCCCGAACACTGAAGCTTTCTTT
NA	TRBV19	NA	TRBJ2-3	CASSPFSVEAQYF	TGTGCCAGTAGCCCTTTCTCCGTCGAGGCGCAGTATTTT
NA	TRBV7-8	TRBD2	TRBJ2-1	CASSPSWREDEQFF	TGTGCCAGCAGCCCGAGTTGGCGGGAGGATGAGCAGTTCTTC
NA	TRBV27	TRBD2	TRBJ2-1	CASSPGLAGYNEQFF	TGTGCCAGCAGCCCGGGACTAGCGGGGTACAATGAGCAGTTCTTC
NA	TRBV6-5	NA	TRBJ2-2	CASSYFRANTGELFF	TGTGCCAGCAGTTACTTTAGGGCGAACACCGGGGAGCTGTTTTTT
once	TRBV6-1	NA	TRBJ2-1	CASSGFLGVQFF	TGTGCCAGCAGCGGCTTTCTTGGGGTGCAGTTCTTC
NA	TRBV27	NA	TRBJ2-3	CASSIRTDTQYF	TGTGCCAGCAGTATCCGCACAGATACGCAGTATTTT
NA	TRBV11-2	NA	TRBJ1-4	CASSSQTAGNEKLFF	TGTGCCAGCAGCTCACAGACCGCAGGAAATGAAAAACTGTTTTTT
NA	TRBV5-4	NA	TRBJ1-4	CASSDTPGSANEKLFF	TGTGCCAGCAGCGACACGCCAGGGTCCGCTAATGAAAAACTGTTTTTT
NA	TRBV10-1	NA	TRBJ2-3	CASSESLGWTQYF	TGCGCCAGCAGTGAGTCACTAGGGTGGACGCAGTATTTT
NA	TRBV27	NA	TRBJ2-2	CAIAKSAGELFF	TGTGCCATCGCTAAGTCTGCTGGGGAGCTGTTTTTT
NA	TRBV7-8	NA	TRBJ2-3	CASSLDLGGGRSTDTQYF	TGTGCCAGCAGCTTAGATCTAGGGGGCGGGAGATCGACAGATACGCAGTATTTT
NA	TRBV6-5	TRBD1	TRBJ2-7	CASTKTGTGTYEQYF	TGTGCCAGCACAAAAACCGGGACAGGGACCTACGAGCAGTACTTC
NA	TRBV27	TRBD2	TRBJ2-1	CASSLSGSPYNEQFF	TGTGCCAGCAGTCTTAGCGGGAGCCCCTACAATGAGCAGTTCTTC
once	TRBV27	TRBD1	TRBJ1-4	CASSPDRGGEKLFF	TGTGCCAGCAGTCCAGACAGGGGTGGTGAAAAACTGTTTTTT
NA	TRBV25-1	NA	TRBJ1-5	CASSDRLSNQPQHF	TGTGCCAGCAGTGACAGGCTTAGCAATCAGCCCCAGCATTTT
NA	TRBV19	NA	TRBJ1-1	CASSISDRRTEAFF	TGTGCCAGTAGTATTTCGGACAGACGGACTGAAGCTTTCTTT